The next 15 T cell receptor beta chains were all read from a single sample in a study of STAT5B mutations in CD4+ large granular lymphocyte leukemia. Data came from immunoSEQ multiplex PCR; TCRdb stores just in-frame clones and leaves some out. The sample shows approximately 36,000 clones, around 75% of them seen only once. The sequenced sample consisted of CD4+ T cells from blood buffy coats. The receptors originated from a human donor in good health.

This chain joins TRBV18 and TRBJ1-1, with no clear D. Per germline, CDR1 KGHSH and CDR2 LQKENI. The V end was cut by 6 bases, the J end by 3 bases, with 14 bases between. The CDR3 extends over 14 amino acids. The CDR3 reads CASSPQVSDTEAFF. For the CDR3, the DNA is TGTGCCAGCTCGCCTCAGGTTTCGGACACTGAAGCTTTCTTT.

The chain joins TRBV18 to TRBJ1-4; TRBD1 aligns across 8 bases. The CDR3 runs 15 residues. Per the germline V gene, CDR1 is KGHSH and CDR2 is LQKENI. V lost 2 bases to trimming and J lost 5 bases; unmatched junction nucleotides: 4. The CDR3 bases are TGTGCCAGCTCACCAGGGACAGGACGGAATGAAAAACTGTTTTTT. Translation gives CASSPGTGRNEKLFF.

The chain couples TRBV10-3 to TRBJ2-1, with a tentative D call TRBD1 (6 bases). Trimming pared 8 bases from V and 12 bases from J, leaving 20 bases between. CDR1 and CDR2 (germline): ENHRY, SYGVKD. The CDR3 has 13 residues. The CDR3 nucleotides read TGTGCCATCGCCCGACAGGTAACCACGGGGCAGTTCTTC. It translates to CAIARQVTTGQFF.

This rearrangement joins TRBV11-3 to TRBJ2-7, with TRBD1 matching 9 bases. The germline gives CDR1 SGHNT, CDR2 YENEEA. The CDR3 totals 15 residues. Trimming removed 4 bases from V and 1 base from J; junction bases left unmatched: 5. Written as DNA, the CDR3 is TGTGCCAGCAGCTCTCAGGGGACAGGGTCCTACGAGCAGTACTTC. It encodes CASSSQGTGSYEQYF. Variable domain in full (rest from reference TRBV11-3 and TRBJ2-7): EAGVVQSPRYKIIEKKQPVAFWCNPISGHNTLYWYLQNLGQGPELLIRYENEEAVDDSQLPKDRFSAERLKGVDSTLKIQPAELGDSAVYLCASSSQGTGSYEQYFGPGTRLTVT.

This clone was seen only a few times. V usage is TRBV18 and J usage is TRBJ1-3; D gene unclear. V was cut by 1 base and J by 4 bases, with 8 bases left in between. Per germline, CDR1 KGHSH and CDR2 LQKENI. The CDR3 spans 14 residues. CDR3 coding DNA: TGTGCCAGCTCACCACTGACCGCGGGAAACACCATATATTTT. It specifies CASSPLTAGNTIYF.

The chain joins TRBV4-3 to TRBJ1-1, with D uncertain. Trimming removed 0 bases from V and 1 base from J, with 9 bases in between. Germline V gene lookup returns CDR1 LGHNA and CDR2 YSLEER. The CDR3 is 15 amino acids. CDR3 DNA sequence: TGCGCCAGCAGCCAAGATTGGTTAGAGAACACTGAAGCTTTCTTT. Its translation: CASSQDWLENTEAFF.

The CDR3 spells CASSAWHSPYNEQFF. In nucleotides, the CDR3 is TGTGCCAGCAGCGCATGGCACTCTCCTTACAATGAGCAGTTCTTC. V usage is TRBV5-4 and J usage is TRBJ2-1; D is undetermined. The CDR3 consists of 15 residues. Between the trimmed V and J ends, which lost 4 bases and 4 bases, there was a span of 15 bases. Germline CDR1 is SGHNT and CDR2 is YYREEE (reference sequence). Full variable domain (rest looked up from reference TRBV5-4 and TRBJ2-1): ETGVTQSPTHLIKTRGQQVTLRCSSQSGHNTVSWYQQALGQGPQFIFQYYREEENGRGNFPPRFSGLQFPNYSSELNVNALELDDSALYLCASSAWHSPYNEQFFGPGTRLTVL.

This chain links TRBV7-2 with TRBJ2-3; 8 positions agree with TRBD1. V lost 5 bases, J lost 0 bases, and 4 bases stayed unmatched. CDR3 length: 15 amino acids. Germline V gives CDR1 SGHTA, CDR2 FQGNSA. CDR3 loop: CASSGGQGSTDTQYF. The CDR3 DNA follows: TGTGCCAGCAGCGGCGGACAGGGCAGCACAGATACGCAGTATTTT.

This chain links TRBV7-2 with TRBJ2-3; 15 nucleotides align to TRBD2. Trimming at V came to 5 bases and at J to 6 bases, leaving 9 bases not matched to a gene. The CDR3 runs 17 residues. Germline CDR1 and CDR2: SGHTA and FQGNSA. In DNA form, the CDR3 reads TGTGCCAGCAGCCTACGCGGACTAGCGGGAGGGGCTGATACGCAGTATTTT. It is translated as CASSLRGLAGGADTQYF.

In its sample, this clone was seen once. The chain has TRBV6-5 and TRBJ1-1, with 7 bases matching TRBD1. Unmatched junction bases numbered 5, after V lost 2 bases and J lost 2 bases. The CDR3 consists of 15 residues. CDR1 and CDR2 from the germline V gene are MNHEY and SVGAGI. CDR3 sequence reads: CASSYRGRLNTEAFF. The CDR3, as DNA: TGTGCCAGCAGTTACAGGGGGCGGCTAAACACTGAAGCTTTCTTT.

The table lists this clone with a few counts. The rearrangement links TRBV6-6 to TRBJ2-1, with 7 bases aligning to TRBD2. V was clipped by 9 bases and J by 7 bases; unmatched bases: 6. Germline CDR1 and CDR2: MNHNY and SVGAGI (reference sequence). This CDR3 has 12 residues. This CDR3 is CASCGSLNEQFF. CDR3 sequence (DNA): TGTGCCAGTTGCGGGAGTCTGAATGAGCAGTTCTTC.

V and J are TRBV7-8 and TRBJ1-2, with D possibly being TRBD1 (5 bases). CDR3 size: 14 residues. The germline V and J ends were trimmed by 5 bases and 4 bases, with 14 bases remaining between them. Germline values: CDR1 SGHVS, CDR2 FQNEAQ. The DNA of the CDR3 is TGTGCCAGCAGCCCCAGACAGCGCCTCTATGGCTACACCTTC. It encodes CASSPRQRLYGYTF.

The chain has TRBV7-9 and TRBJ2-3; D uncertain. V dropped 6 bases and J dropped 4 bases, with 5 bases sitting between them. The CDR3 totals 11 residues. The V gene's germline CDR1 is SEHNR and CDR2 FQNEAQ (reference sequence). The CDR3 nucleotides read TGTGCCAGCAGTGAAGCAGATACGCAGTATTTT. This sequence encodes CASSEADTQYF.

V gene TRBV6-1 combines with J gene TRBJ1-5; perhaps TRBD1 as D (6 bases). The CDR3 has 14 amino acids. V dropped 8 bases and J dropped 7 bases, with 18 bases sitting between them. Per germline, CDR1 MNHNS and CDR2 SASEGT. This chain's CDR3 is CASASSQGIQPQHF. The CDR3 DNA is TGTGCCAGCGCAAGCTCCCAGGGGATACAGCCCCAGCATTTT.

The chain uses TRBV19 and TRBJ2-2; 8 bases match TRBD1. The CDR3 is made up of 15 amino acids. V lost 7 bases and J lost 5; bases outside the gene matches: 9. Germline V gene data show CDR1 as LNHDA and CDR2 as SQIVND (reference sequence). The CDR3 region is CASTGDRWPTGELFF. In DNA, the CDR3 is TGTGCCAGTACCGGGGACAGGTGGCCGACCGGGGAGCTGTTTTTT.